This T cell receptor beta chain stems from a study of T cell repertoires in cytomegalovirus infection. V lost 6 bases and J 10 bases, leaving 15 bases between the germline ends. There are 12 residues in the CDR3. Germline CDR1 reads MNHNY; CDR2 reads SVGAGI (reference sequence). This clonotype has a single count. Its antigen is as yet unknown. Since a much larger clone is just one base distant, this may be a read error. Overall study findings and caveats: HLA-C-restricted TCR beta clonotypes specific for CMV led the ex vivo response. Based on cumulative public TCR beta family frequency, carriers of CMV plus the relevant HLA were identified.

MiXCR, applied by TCRdb to the reads, yields one record per CDR3 protein. Of some 390,000 distinct CDR3 sequences in the sample, about a sixth were seen once. The source is a human donor in good health (CMV status not recorded). Some clones in this sample may be carry-over from other donors' samples. Material for sequencing was PBMCs. The genes are TRBV6-6 and TRBJ1-1; TRBD1 might be the D (6 bases). Written as DNA, the CDR3 is TGTGCCAGCAGCCCCGGTGACAGGAGAGCTTTCTTT. This sequence encodes CASSPGDRRAFF.